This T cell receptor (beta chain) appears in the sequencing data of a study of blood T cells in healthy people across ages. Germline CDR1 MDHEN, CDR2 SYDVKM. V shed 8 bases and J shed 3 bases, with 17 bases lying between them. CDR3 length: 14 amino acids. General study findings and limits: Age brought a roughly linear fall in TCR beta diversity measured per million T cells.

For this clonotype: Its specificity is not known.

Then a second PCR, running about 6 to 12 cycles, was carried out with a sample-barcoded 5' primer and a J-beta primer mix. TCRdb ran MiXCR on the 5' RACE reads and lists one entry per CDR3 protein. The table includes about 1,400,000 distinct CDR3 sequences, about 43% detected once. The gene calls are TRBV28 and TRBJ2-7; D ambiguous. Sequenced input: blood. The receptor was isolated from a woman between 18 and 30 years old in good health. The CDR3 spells CASGRRGMVYEQYF. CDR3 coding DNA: TGTGCCAGCGGGCGTAGAGGAATGGTCTACGAGCAGTACTTC.